A selection of T cell receptor beta chains follows, all from one sample in a study of T cells in Graves' hyperthyroidism and ophthalmopathy. TCRdb re-analysed the multiplex PCR reads in MiXCR, keeping a single row per CDR3 protein. The data contain roughly 170,000 distinct CDR3 sequences, approximately 17% of them singletons. Sequenced: blood. These receptors originate from a woman in her 50s with Graves' hyperthyroidism. CDR3s include the opening cysteine and the closing phenylalanine or tryptophan. Fields, in order: clone size, D gene, J gene, V gene, CDR3 length, CDR3 protein, CDR3 DNA. D genes are given only for firm matches. Clone size is not always given. Where it is, it says once, few, many or a class for expanded clones.

>many|NA|TRBJ2-5|TRBV12-3/TRBV12-4|18
CASSLAFSAGSLQETQYF
TGTGCCAGCAGTTTGGCGTTTTCGGCGGGGTCCCTCCAAGAGACCCAGTACTTC
>NA|TRBD1|TRBJ1-2|TRBV20-1|15
CSARTGQSTLGGYTF
TGCAGTGCTAGAACGGGACAGTCGACCCTGGGTGGCTACACCTTC
>many|NA|TRBJ1-1|TRBV20-1|12
CSARNWGTEAFF
TGCAGTGCTAGAAACTGGGGCACTGAAGCTTTCTTT
>many|NA|TRBJ2-7|TRBV6-2/TRBV6-3|18
CASSLGQPAGIPSYEQYF
TGTGCCAGCAGTCTCGGACAGCCTGCCGGAATACCTTCCTACGAGCAGTACTTC
>many|TRBD2|TRBJ2-7|TRBV11-2|15
CASSLTRLAGDEQYF
TGTGCCAGCAGCTTAACCCGACTAGCGGGGGACGAGCAGTACTTC
>NA|NA|TRBJ1-1|TRBV5-5|14
CASSPIWVNTEAFF
TGTGCCAGCAGCCCGATCTGGGTGAACACTGAAGCTTTCTTT
>many|NA|TRBJ2-3|TRBV7-8|13
CASSLVRGNTQYF
TGTGCCAGCAGCTTAGTTAGGGGGAATACGCAGTATTTT
>NA|NA|TRBJ2-7|TRBV27|15
CASSLTGSASYEQYF
TGTGCCAGCAGTTTGACAGGTTCAGCCTCCTACGAGCAGTACTTC
>many|NA|TRBJ1-1|TRBV7-2|13
CASSLAWVEEAFF
TGTGCCAGCAGCTTAGCGTGGGTTGAAGAAGCTTTCTTT
>NA|NA|TRBJ1-5|TRBV6-1|14
CASRRANSNQPQHF
TGTGCCAGCAGACGCGCGAATAGCAATCAGCCCCAGCATTTT
>many|NA|TRBJ1-6|TRBV18|14
CASSPGQENSPLHF
TGTGCCAGCTCACCCGGGCAGGAGAATTCACCCCTCCACTTT
>many|TRBD1|TRBJ1-5|TRBV6-1|15
CASSPDRGGNQPQHF
TGTGCCAGCAGTCCGGACAGGGGCGGCAATCAGCCCCAGCATTTT
>once|NA|TRBJ2-7|TRBV11-3|22
CASGPIPQARYLAIYTTYEQYF
TGTGCCAGCGGCCCCATCCCCCAGGCGCGATATCTAGCGATTTATACGACCTACGAGCAGTACTTC
>many|TRBD1|TRBJ2-7|TRBV29-1|13
CSARQGAGYEQYF
TGCAGCGCAAGACAGGGGGCGGGTTACGAGCAGTACTTC
>many|NA|TRBJ1-1|TRBV18|14
CASSPGDKNTEAFF
TGTGCCAGCTCACCGGGGGACAAGAACACTGAAGCTTTCTTT
>many|TRBD1|TRBJ2-2|TRBV3-1|15
CASSQGDRGAGELFF
TGTGCCAGCAGCCAAGGGGACAGGGGAGCCGGGGAGCTGTTTTTT
>NA|NA|TRBJ1-2|TRBV30|14
CAWSDWAREAGYTF
TGTGCCTGGAGTGATTGGGCAAGAGAGGCTGGCTACACCTTC
>many|NA|TRBJ1-6|TRBV10-3|14
CAISEELTRSPLHF
TGTGCCATCAGTGAGGAGTTAACGAGATCACCCCTCCACTTT
>many|NA|TRBJ1-1|TRBV6-1|13
CASSERDNTEAFF
TGTGCCAGCAGTGAGCGAGATAACACTGAAGCTTTCTTT
>NA|NA|TRBJ2-3|TRBV30|15
CAWSTSSGRTDTQYF
TGTGCCTGGAGTACCAGTAGCGGCCGAACAGATACGCAGTATTTT
>many|TRBD1|TRBJ1-4|TRBV6-1|14
CASSLDRGREKLFF
TGTGCCAGCAGTTTGGACAGGGGGCGTGAAAAACTGTTTTTT
>many|TRBD2|TRBJ2-5|TRBV7-2|15
CASSLTSGAGETQYF
TGTGCCAGCAGCTTAACTAGCGGGGCGGGAGAGACCCAGTACTTC
>few|TRBD1|TRBJ2-7|TRBV19|13
CVSRDRFTYEQYF
TGTGTCAGTAGGGACAGGTTCACCTACGAGCAGTACTTC
>many|TRBD1|TRBJ1-2|TRBV20-1|12
CSAGDRGQGYTF
TGCAGTGCTGGGGACAGGGGGCAAGGCTACACCTTC
>many|NA|TRBJ1-4|TRBV5-1|15
CASSLGAGLNEKLFF
TGCGCCAGCAGCTTGGGGGCAGGGCTTAATGAAAAACTGTTTTTT
>many|NA|TRBJ1-1|TRBV20-1|11
CSAPEGYLAFF
TGCAGTGCCCCGGAAGGTTATTTGGCTTTCTTT
>NA|TRBD1|TRBJ1-1|TRBV9|15
CASSVGTGVNTEAFF
TGTGCCAGCAGCGTCGGGACAGGGGTGAACACTGAAGCTTTCTTT
>many|NA|TRBJ1-4|TRBV11-2|13
CASSSGTYEKLFF
TGTGCCAGCAGCTCCGGGACTTATGAAAAACTGTTTTTT
>NA|TRBD1|TRBJ1-5|TRBV18|15
CASSPPRQGAQPQHF
TGTGCCAGCTCACCCCCGAGGCAGGGGGCCCAGCCCCAGCATTTT
>few|NA|TRBJ1-1|TRBV4-1|14
CASSGTTGNTEAFF
TGCGCCAGCAGCGGAACGACAGGGAACACTGAAGCTTTCTTT
>NA|NA|TRBJ1-1|TRBV7-2|11
CASSPPTEAFF
TGTGCCAGCAGCCCCCCCACTGAAGCTTTCTTT
>many|NA|TRBJ1-5|TRBV10-2|16
CASSGPLDPSNQPQHF
TGCGCCAGCAGTGGCCCCCTTGACCCTAGCAATCAGCCCCAGCATTTT
>many|TRBD1|TRBJ2-7|TRBV5-1|17
CASSWRTGGIGAYEQYF
TGCGCCAGCAGCTGGCGGACAGGGGGGATTGGAGCCTACGAGCAGTACTTC
>NA|TRBD2|TRBJ2-7|TRBV30|15
CAWTLRLAGVSEQYF
TGTGCCTGGACGCTTAGACTAGCGGGAGTATCCGAGCAGTACTTC
>NA|TRBD2|TRBJ2-5|TRBV11-2|15
CASSLAGRYQETQYF
TGTGCCAGCAGCTTAGCCGGGAGGTACCAAGAGACCCAGTACTTC
>few|NA|TRBJ2-1|TRBV5-6|17
CASSTAEVWLGYNEQFF
TGTGCCAGCAGCACCGCTGAGGTTTGGCTGGGATACAATGAGCAGTTCTTC
>many|TRBD1|TRBJ1-3|TRBV6-2/TRBV6-3|17
CASSYSGQGRSGNTIYF
TGTGCCAGCAGTTATTCTGGACAGGGACGCTCTGGAAACACCATATATTTT
>many|NA|TRBJ2-1|TRBV2|14
CASSEQGPYNEQFF
TGTGCCAGCAGTGAACAGGGGCCATACAATGAGCAGTTCTTC
>NA|TRBD1|TRBJ1-2|TRBV15|15
CATSRVTGTGRGYTF
TGTGCCACCAGCAGAGTTACCGGGACAGGGCGTGGCTACACCTTC
>NA|NA|TRBJ1-2|TRBV5-6|15
CASSLAGGRFYGYTF
TGTGCCAGCAGCTTGGCCGGAGGGAGATTCTATGGCTACACCTTC
>many|NA|TRBJ2-1|TRBV7-6|16
CASSSRGGVANNEQFF
TGTGCCAGCAGCTCTAGGGGGGGAGTGGCGAACAATGAGCAGTTCTTC
>many|NA|TRBJ2-3|TRBV20-1|14
CSANWAVHTDTQYF
TGCAGTGCTAACTGGGCGGTACACACAGATACGCAGTATTTT
>many|NA|TRBJ2-7|TRBV18|14
CASSPRMSAYEQYF
TGTGCCAGCTCACCACGAATGAGTGCCTACGAGCAGTACTTC
>many|NA|TRBJ2-5|TRBV29-1|13
CSVEGWYSRTQYF
TGCAGCGTTGAAGGATGGTACAGCCGGACCCAGTACTTC
>many|NA|TRBJ2-7|TRBV2|11
CASGGDRGAYF
TGTGCCAGTGGCGGGGATCGCGGTGCGTACTTC
>many|NA|TRBJ2-5|TRBV2|10
CASSVGAQYF
TGTGCCAGCAGTGTCGGGGCCCAGTACTTC
>many|TRBD1|TRBJ1-4|TRBV3-1|16
CASSPHRGLPNEKLFF
TGTGCCAGCAGCCCCCACAGGGGCCTCCCTAATGAAAAACTGTTTTTT
>many|NA|TRBJ2-5|TRBV5-1|13
CASSLESEETQYF
TGCGCCAGCAGCTTGGAGTCCGAGGAGACCCAGTACTTC
>few|TRBD2|TRBJ2-5|TRBV19|14
CVSSIPGGTETQYF
TGTGTCAGTAGTATCCCGGGGGGGACAGAGACCCAGTACTTC
>few|NA|TRBJ1-1|TRBV18|14
CASSSSGGNTEAFF
TGTGCCAGCTCATCCTCCGGGGGGAACACTGAAGCTTTCTTT
>many|TRBD2|TRBJ2-7|TRBV20-1|15
CSARDWRLAAYEQYF
TGCAGTGCTAGAGATTGGAGACTAGCGGCCTACGAGCAGTACTTC